The 25 T cell receptor beta chains presented below share a single source sample, sequenced in a study of CD8 T cells in ankylosing spondylitis. TCRdb fed the 5' RACE reads into MiXCR, producing one record per CDR3 protein. The table shows 700,000 to 850,000 distinct CDR3 sequences, with over 9.5% occurring only once. Antigens for these TCRs are unknown. General study points: Within ankylosing spondylitis blood, a TCR beta motif made up of eight highly homologous variants appeared to be characteristic.

Sequencing was done on a sample of blood, either unsorted or a sorted T cell fraction (not recorded which). These receptors were taken from a male donor with ankylosing spondylitis.

The CDR3, as DNA: TGTGCCAGCACTCCCGGGACTAGCGGATCTCAGTTCTTC. Protein: CASTPGTSGSQFF. V is TRBV6-2 or TRBV6-3 and J is TRBJ2-1; 11 bases are shared with TRBD2. Unmatched junction bases numbered 9, after V lost 7 bases and J lost 13 bases. Germline CDR1 and CDR2: MNHEY and SVGEGT. This CDR3 is 13 amino acids long.

The rearrangement links TRBV6-5 to TRBJ1-1; unclear D gene. V gave up 2 bases and J gave up 0 bases, with 10 bases separating them. CDR3 length: 15 amino acids. CDR1 is MNHEY, CDR2 SVGAGI, per germline. CDR3 loop: CASSYVGRLNTEAFF. CDR3 DNA: TGTGCCAGCAGTTACGTCGGCAGACTGAACACTGAAGCTTTCTTT.

This clonotype was recorded a few times. The rearrangement uses TRBV20-1 and TRBJ2-3; 10 nucleotides align to TRBD1. Germline CDR1 and CDR2: DFQATT and SNEGSKA (reference sequence). Losses at the gene ends were 3 bases for V and 2 bases for J; bases not matched to a gene: 8. The CDR3 runs 16 residues. The CDR3 DNA reads TGCAGTGCTAGTTTGAGGACAGGGGGGGACACAGATACGCAGTATTTT. It encodes CSASLRTGGDTDTQYF.

This clonotype was seen more than once but under ten times. The chain is built from TRBV5-1 and TRBJ2-3; D may be TRBD1 or TRBD2 (5 bases each). Germline assignment: CDR1 SGHRS and CDR2 YFSETQ. Trimming cost V 4 bases and J 3 bases, with 12 bases left between them. CDR3 length: 14 residues. CDR3 bases: TGCGCCAGCAGCACCGGGACGGGGACAGATACGCAGTATTTT. It yields the protein CASSTGTGTDTQYF.

The rearrangement links TRBV29-1 to TRBJ1-4, with 7 bases lining up with TRBD1. The germline V gene encodes CDR1 SQVTM and CDR2 ANQGSEA. Trimming cost V 5 bases and J 6 bases; bases outside gene matches: 3. The CDR3 runs to 12 residues. CDR3 protein: CSVRGQYEKLFF. CDR3 nucleotide sequence: TGCAGCGTTAGGGGACAGTATGAAAAACTGTTTTTT.

The chain employs TRBV28 and TRBJ2-5; no clear D. The CDR3 totals 15 residues. In germline, CDR1 is MDHEN, CDR2 SYDVKM. The V end lost 4 bases, the J end lost 5 bases, and 17 bases lay between the germline ends. Here the CDR3 reads CASSSQFLGRETQYF. In nucleotides, the CDR3 is TGTGCCAGCAGTTCACAATTTTTAGGGCGGGAGACCCAGTACTTC.

This clonotype was observed many times. The germline gene is not matched at one end of the junction; a read error may be the cause. The chain recombines TRBV5-1 with TRBJ2-3; 8 positions match TRBD1. The CDR3 spans 14 residues. In germline, CDR1 is SGHRS, CDR2 YFSETQ. CDR3 in amino acids: CASSFGQGGDTQYF. The CDR3 nucleotides are TGTGCCAGCAGCTTCGGACAGGGAGGCGATACGCAGTATTTT. The variable domain in full, completed from reference TRBV5-1 and TRBJ2-3, reads KAGVTQTPRYLIKTRGQQVTLSCSPISGHRSVSWYQQTPGQGLQFLFEYFSETQRNKGNFPGRFSGRQFSNSRSEMNVSTLELGDSALYLCASSFGQGGDTQYFGPGTRLTVL.

The rearrangement joins TRBV24-1 to TRBJ1-2, with TRBD1 identical over 7 bases. The trim removed 5 bases at V and 5 bases at J, leaving 7 bases unmatched. Germline V gene data show CDR1 as KGHDR and CDR2 as SFDVKD. The CDR3 totals 14 residues. The CDR3 spells CATSARDREYGYTF. CDR3 bases: TGTGCCACCAGTGCGCGGGACAGAGAATATGGCTACACCTTC.

This chain connects TRBV20-1 to TRBJ2-7; the D gene is possibly TRBD2 (5 bases). The CDR3 covers 14 residues. The germline V and J ends were trimmed by 6 bases and 1 base, with 16 bases remaining between them. Germline lookup yields CDR1 DFQATT and CDR2 SNEGSKA (reference sequence). CDR3 bases: TGCAGTGCCAACAACCCTCGAGGGTCCTACGAGCAGTACTTC. It specifies CSANNPRGSYEQYF.

This rearrangement joins TRBV18 to TRBJ2-7; the D gene is possibly TRBD1 (5 bases). V shed 0 bases and J shed 5 bases, with 8 bases lying between them. The V gene's germline CDR1 is KGHSH and CDR2 LQKENI. The CDR3 runs to 13 residues. CDR3 region: CASSPPGVDEQYF. In nucleotides, the CDR3 is TGTGCCAGCTCACCACCAGGGGTCGACGAGCAGTACTTC.

Only a few counts were recorded for this clonotype. This chain connects TRBV5-6 to TRBJ2-3; no definite D call. V lost 1 base, J lost 2 bases, and 14 bases lay in between. The length of the CDR3 is 16 residues. Looked up from germline, CDR1 is SGHDT and CDR2 is YYEEEE. The CDR3 nucleotides read TGTGCCAGCAGCTTGCCCACAGTACTCAACACAGATACGCAGTATTTT. Protein product: CASSLPTVLNTDTQYF. Full variable domain (remainder filled in from reference TRBV5-6 and TRBJ2-3): DAGVTQSPTHLIKTRGQQVTLRCSPKSGHDTVSWYQQALGQGPQFIFQYYEEEERQRGNFPDRFSGHQFPNYSSELNVNALLLGDSALYLCASSLPTVLNTDTQYFGPGTRLTVL.

This clonotype was observed many times. V and J are TRBV7-2 and TRBJ2-7; no clear D. Trimming removed 1 base at V and 0 bases at J, with 10 bases between. This CDR3 contains 15 residues. Germline lookup yields CDR1 SGHTA and CDR2 FQGNSA. The chain's CDR3 is CASSLVSSNSYEQYF. The CDR3 DNA is TGTGCCAGCAGCTTAGTATCCTCAAACTCCTACGAGCAGTACTTC.

This clonotype has more than one count but fewer than ten. The chain carries TRBV7-2 and TRBJ2-7; D is uncertain. The CDR3 runs 14 residues. The germline V and J ends were trimmed by 2 bases and 0 bases, with 8 bases remaining between them. Germline V gene lookup returns CDR1 SGHTA and CDR2 FQGNSA. The DNA for the CDR3 is TGTGCCAGCAGCTTAAGAGGCTACTCCTACGAGCAGTACTTC. Translated, it gives CASSLRGYSYEQYF.

This clonotype was detected many times. The V gene is TRBV4-3, the J gene TRBJ2-3, with D uncertain. Germline CDR1 is LGHNA and CDR2 is YSLEER. V shed 1 base and J shed 2 bases, with 10 bases lying between them. The CDR3 has 15 amino acids. Here the CDR3 reads CASSQAGFDTDTQYF. CDR3 nucleotides: TGCGCCAGCAGCCAAGCCGGATTCGACACAGATACGCAGTATTTT.

This clonotype came up once. The V call is TRBV27, the J call TRBJ1-1, with D unclear. The CDR3 sequence is 15 residues long. The germline CDR1 and CDR2 sequences are MNHEY and SMNVEV (reference sequence). Trimming left V 2 bases short and J 3 bases short, with 13 bases between. The CDR3 spells CASSLNAGLDTEAFF. The DNA of the CDR3 is TGTGCCAGCAGTTTAAACGCGGGTTTGGACACTGAAGCTTTCTTT.

This clonotype was detected a few times. The rearrangement links TRBV7-2 to TRBJ1-2; possibly TRBD1 for D (6 bases). V was clipped by 2 bases and J by 8 bases, with 15 bases between them. This CDR3 is built from 14 residues. Looked up from germline, CDR1 is SGHTA and CDR2 is FQGNSA. Here the CDR3 reads CASSLNQGFGGYTF. CDR3 coding DNA: TGTGCCAGCAGCTTAAACCAGGGGTTTGGGGGCTACACCTTC.

This clonotype was recorded a few times. The chain uses TRBV7-2 and TRBJ1-4, with TRBD1 matching 7 bases. V trimming: 0 bases; J trimming: 8 bases; junction bases outside the gene matches: 3. CDR3 length equals 14 residues. CDR1 is SGHTA and CDR2 is FQGNSA in the germline V gene. As DNA, the CDR3 is TGTGCCAGCAGCTTAGCCAGGGGGTACGAAAAACTGTTTTTT. It encodes CASSLARGYEKLFF.

This clonotype has only a few counts. This chain joins TRBV7-8 and TRBJ2-1, with 8 bases fitting TRBD2. The CDR3 runs 17 residues. Germline lookup yields CDR1 SGHVS and CDR2 FQNEAQ. The V gene end was trimmed by 5 bases and the J gene end by 5 bases; junction bases not matched to a gene: 14. The CDR3 spells CASSASGPDPFDNEQFF. The CDR3 DNA sequence: TGTGCCAGCAGCGCTAGCGGGCCGGATCCTTTTGACAATGAGCAGTTCTTC.

V and J are TRBV2 and TRBJ2-2; 8 bases fit TRBD1. The CDR3 sequence is 14 residues long. CDR1 and CDR2 (germline): SNHLY, FYNNEI. J lost 5 bases, V lost 6 bases, and 5 bases had no gene match. CDR3 in DNA: TGTGCCAGCAGGACTGACAGGGGTACCGGGGAGCTGTTTTTT. Its protein product is CASRTDRGTGELFF. The complete variable domain, with remaining parts taken from reference TRBV2 and TRBJ2-2, reads EPEVTQTPSHQVTQMGQEVILRCVPISNHLYFYWYRQILGQKVEFLVSFYNNEISEKSEIFDDQFSVERPDGSNFTLKIRSTKLEDSAMYFCASRTDRGTGELFFGEGSRLTVL.

The gene calls are TRBV27 and TRBJ2-7, with 7 bases identical to TRBD2. With V trimmed by 1 base and J by 5 bases, 8 bases remained unmatched. This CDR3 has 15 residues. The germline CDR1 and CDR2 sequences are MNHEY and SMNVEV (reference sequence). Here the CDR3 DNA reads TGTGCCAGCAGTTTATATGGCGGGAGAATCGACGAGCAGTACTTC. Residues: CASSLYGGRIDEQYF.

This clonotype occurred once. The CDR3 does not close with the conserved phenylalanine or tryptophan, likely indicating a read error. The chain is built from TRBV7-2 and TRBJ1-1; 7 bases are shared with TRBD1. The CDR3 loop spans 13 amino acids. Losses at the gene ends were 4 bases for V and 10 bases for J; bases not matched to a gene: 9. CDR1 is SGHTA, CDR2 FQGNSA, per germline. The CDR3 sequence is CASSSTGRARAFL. CDR3 nucleotides: TGTGCCAGCAGCTCGACAGGGAGGGCTAGAGCTTTCCTT.

The sample holds a few counts of this clonotype. V gene TRBV20-1 combines with J gene TRBJ1-1; TRBD1 agrees at 7 bases. V lost 3 bases to trimming and J lost 6 bases; unmatched junction nucleotides: 13. The germline V gene encodes CDR1 DFQATT and CDR2 SNEGSKA (reference sequence). The CDR3 is 15 amino acids. The CDR3 bases are TGCAGTGCTAGTCTCGGGGGACAGTCTACGGCTGAAGCTTTCTTT. It is translated as CSASLGGQSTAEAFF.

The rearrangement uses TRBV12-3 or TRBV12-4 and TRBJ1-1; D is possibly TRBD1 (5 bases). The CDR3 consists of 12 residues. The V end was cut by 2 bases, the J end by 10 bases, with 11 bases between. The CDR3 region is CASSLTGLAAFF. DNA of the CDR3: TGTGCCAGCAGTTTAACAGGTTTGGCAGCTTTCTTT.

This chain links TRBV10-3 with TRBJ2-3; 9 nucleotides match TRBD1. CDR1 ENHRY and CDR2 SYGVKD come from the germline V gene. V trimming: 3 bases; J trimming: 1 base; junction bases outside the gene matches: 2. The CDR3 runs 15 residues. The DNA for the CDR3 is TGTGCCATCAGTGACTGGGACAGGGGCACAGATACGCAGTATTTT. Translation gives CAISDWDRGTDTQYF.

This clonotype was observed many times. This chain's CDR3 is CSGVRGSAEQFF. Written as DNA, the CDR3 is TGCAGCGGGGTCCGAGGGAGCGCTGAGCAGTTCTTC. The chain is built from TRBV29-1 and TRBJ2-1, with D possibly being TRBD2 (5 bases). V shed 7 bases and J shed 9 bases, with 16 bases lying between them. Germline V CDR1 and CDR2: SQVTM, ANQGSEA. The CDR3 length is 12 residues.